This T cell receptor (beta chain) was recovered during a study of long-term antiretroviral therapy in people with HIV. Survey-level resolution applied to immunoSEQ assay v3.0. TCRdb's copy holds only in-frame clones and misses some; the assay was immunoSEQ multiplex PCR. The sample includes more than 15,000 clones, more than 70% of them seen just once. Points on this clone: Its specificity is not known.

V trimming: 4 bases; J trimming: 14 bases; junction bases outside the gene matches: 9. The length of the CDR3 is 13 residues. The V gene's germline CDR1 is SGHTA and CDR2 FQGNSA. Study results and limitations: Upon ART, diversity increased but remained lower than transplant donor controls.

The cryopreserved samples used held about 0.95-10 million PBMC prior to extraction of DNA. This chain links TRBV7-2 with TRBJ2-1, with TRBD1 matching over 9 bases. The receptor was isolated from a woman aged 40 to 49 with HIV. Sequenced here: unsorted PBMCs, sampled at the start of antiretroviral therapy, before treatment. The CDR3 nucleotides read TGTGCCAGCAGCTACCTGGGACAGGGATCTGAGTTCTTC. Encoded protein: CASSYLGQGSEFF.